Each of the 16 T cell receptor beta chains below was sequenced from the same sample in a study of OX40 agonist ivuxolimab in advanced cancers. TCRdb's table, derived via immunoSEQ multiplex PCR, lists solely in-frame clones and lacks some. The top ten hold approximately 10% of the sample, which has 68,000 or so clones, roughly 80% seen once. Sequenced here: CD4+ or CD8+ T cells sorted from blood, sampled in a trial of the OX40 agonist ivuxolimab. Receptors originate from an adult with an advanced solid tumor such as melanoma, head and neck, liver or kidney cancer.

The chain carries TRBV29-1 and TRBJ2-1; maybe TRBD2 (6 bases). The V end was cut by 4 bases, the J end by 8 bases, with 12 bases between. The CDR3 length is 12 residues. CDR1 SQVTM and CDR2 ANQGSEA come from the germline V gene. The CDR3 region has the DNA TGCAGCGTTGTGAGGCTAGCGCATGAGCAGTTCTTC. It yields the protein CSVVRLAHEQFF.

The rearrangement uses TRBV10-3 and TRBJ2-7; TRBD2 matches 9 bases. Germline CDR1 ENHRY, CDR2 SYGVKD. CDR3 length equals 15 residues. The ends lost 0 bases at V and 0 bases at J; junction bases unmatched: 0. The CDR3 loop reads CAISESRGGSYEQYF. The CDR3 DNA sequence: TGTGCCATCAGTGAGTCGCGGGGGGGCTCCTACGAGCAGTACTTC.

J is TRBJ2-1 and V is TRBV11-2; D is possibly TRBD1 (6 bases). Deletions cut 3 bases from V and 11 bases from J, with 14 bases between. The CDR3 runs to 13 residues. Germline CDR1 SGHAT, CDR2 FQNNGV. The CDR3 protein is CASSLPDTGKQFF. The DNA for the CDR3 is TGTGCCAGCAGCTTGCCCGACACAGGGAAGCAGTTCTTC.

This chain joins TRBV5-1 and TRBJ2-3; 7 nucleotides align to TRBD2. V lost 4 bases and J lost 2; bases outside the gene matches: 10. Germline CDR1 is SGHRS and CDR2 is YFSETQ. The CDR3 is 16 residues long. The CDR3 nucleotides read TGCGCCAGCAGCCCCATCTTACGGGGGGACACAGATACGCAGTATTTT. As protein: CASSPILRGDTDTQYF.

The chain couples TRBV5-8 to TRBJ1-2; weak D call: TRBD1 (5 bases). Per the germline V gene, CDR1 is SGHTS and CDR2 is YDEGEE. The V end lost 4 bases, the J end lost 2 bases, and 12 bases lay between the germline ends. This CDR3 is 14 amino acids long. Here the CDR3 DNA reads TGTGCCAGCAGCCCTCAGGGTACCAACTATGGCTACACCTTC. Translating gives CASSPQGTNYGYTF.

This clone was seen a single time. V and J are TRBV10-2 and TRBJ2-1, with D possibly being TRBD1 (5 bases). Germline V gene sequence: CDR1 WSHSY, CDR2 SAAADI. This CDR3 contains 15 residues. Deletions cut 7 bases from V and 3 bases from J, with 16 bases between. CDR3 sequence (DNA): TGCGCCAGCAAGCCGGACACGCAGTTCTACAATGAGCAGTTCTTC. Residues: CASKPDTQFYNEQFF.

The chain is built from TRBV19 and TRBJ1-4; the D is unclear. This CDR3 has 15 residues. Trimming pared 3 bases from V and 0 bases from J, leaving 8 bases between. Germline CDR1 and CDR2: LNHDA and SQIVND (reference sequence). The CDR3 DNA reads as TGTGCCAGTAGTATGATGGGCTCAACTAATGAAAAACTGTTTTTT. Translation: CASSMMGSTNEKLFF.

This clone was seen a handful of times. The genes are TRBV18 and TRBJ1-2, with a weak D call TRBD1 (5 bases). Looked up from germline, CDR1 is KGHSH and CDR2 is LQKENI. V was pared by 0 bases and J by 1 base, with 9 bases between. The CDR3 sequence is 15 residues long. The CDR3 DNA reads as TGTGCCAGCTCACCACCGGGGCTTCTTAACTATGGCTACACCTTC. Amino acid sequence: CASSPPGLLNYGYTF. The full variable domain, rest sourced from reference TRBV18 and TRBJ1-2, is NAGVMQNPRHLVRRRGQEARLRCSPMKGHSHVYWYRQLPEEGLKFMVYLQKENIIDESGMPKERFSAEFPKEGPSILRIQQVVRGDSAAYFCASSPPGLLNYGYTFGSGTRLTVV.

The genes are TRBV5-6 and TRBJ2-7; 10 bases map to TRBD1. This CDR3 contains 15 residues. CDR1 is SGHDT and CDR2 is YYEEEE in the germline V gene. V gave up 3 bases and J gave up 2 bases; unmatched junction bases: 5. The CDR3 loop is CASSSPGQGAYEQYF. The CDR3 DNA is TGTGCCAGCAGCTCACCCGGACAGGGGGCCTACGAGCAGTACTTC.

This sequence joins TRBV28 and TRBJ2-1; 14 positions agree with TRBD2. The CDR3 is made up of 19 amino acids. Germline CDR1 MDHEN, CDR2 SYDVKM. Trimming took 5 bases from V and 8 from J; bases not matched to a gene: 17. The CDR3 is CASSRLGLAGDFGSDEQFF. In nucleotides, the CDR3 is TGTGCCAGCAGTCGGTTGGGACTAGCGGGAGATTTTGGGTCGGATGAGCAGTTCTTC.

This clone was seen a single time. Here the CDR3 reads CASSYRTGRTEAFF. The CDR3 nucleotides read TGTGCCAGCAGTTATCGGACAGGGCGGACTGAAGCTTTCTTT. The J gene is TRBJ1-1, the V gene TRBV6-6, with TRBD1 matching over 8 bases. Germline lookup yields CDR1 MNHNY and CDR2 SVGAGI (reference sequence). The CDR3 length is 14 residues. V shed 3 bases and J 5 bases; nucleotides not matched to a gene: 5.

A few counts support this clone. The chain carries TRBV4-2 and TRBJ2-5; D may be TRBD2 (6 bases). The CDR3 is 15 residues long. The germline gives CDR1 LGHNA, CDR2 YNFKEQ. V lost 1 base and J lost 5, with 14 bases in between. The CDR3 region has the DNA TGTGCCAGCAGCCAAGGGGTCGGGGGTGACGAGACCCAGTACTTC. Residues: CASSQGVGGDETQYF.

V usage is TRBV30 and J usage is TRBJ2-1; D gene unclear. V was pared by 5 bases and J by 1 base, with 3 bases between. CDR1 is GTSNPN, CDR2 SVGIG, per germline (reference sequence). This CDR3 spans 11 amino acids. DNA of the CDR3: TGTGCCTGGGCTTCCTACAATGAGCAGTTCTTC. This encodes CAWASYNEQFF. The full variable domain, completed using reference TRBV30 and TRBJ2-1, is SQTIHQWPATLVQPVGSPLSLECTVEGTSNPNLYWYRQAAGRGLQLLFYSVGIGQISSEVPQNLSASRPQDRQFILSSKKLLLSDSGFYLCAWASYNEQFFGPGTRLTVL.

The chain carries TRBV18 and TRBJ1-2, with 8 bases identical to TRBD1. The CDR3 extends over 14 amino acids. CDR1 and CDR2 (germline): KGHSH, LQKENI. V shed 3 bases, J shed 6 bases, and the junction held 6 bases outside the gene matches. The CDR3 DNA follows: TGTGCCAGCTCACCGTGGACAGGGTTTGATGGCTACACCTTC. The encoded protein is CASSPWTGFDGYTF.

The chain employs TRBV27 and TRBJ1-2; D is unresolved. CDR3 size: 13 residues. CDR1 and CDR2 (germline): MNHEY, SMNVEV (reference sequence). V was shortened by 5 bases and J by 2 bases, with 9 bases between the two germline ends. CDR3 DNA sequence: TGTGCCAGCAGTCCGGGATTCAACTATGGCTACACCTTC. It encodes CASSPGFNYGYTF.

The CDR3 spells CASSVMARDASSYNEQFF. The DNA of the CDR3 is TGTGCCAGCAGCGTTATGGCCCGGGACGCGAGCTCCTACAATGAGCAGTTCTTC. V is TRBV9 and J is TRBJ2-1; D is perhaps TRBD1 or TRBD2 (5 bases each). Trimming cost V 2 bases and J 0 bases, with 18 bases left between them. CDR1 is SGDLS and CDR2 is YYNGEE in the germline V gene. CDR3 length: 18 amino acids.